The 15 T cell receptor beta chains presented below share a single source sample, sequenced in a study of cytomegalovirus exposure and HLA in healthy donors. Sequencing used immunoSEQ multiplex PCR; TCRdb keeps in-frame clones, though not all of them. The table lists around 150,000 clones, roughly 91% of them singletons. Sample: PBMCs. The receptors were gathered from a woman younger than 35 in good health and CMV-seropositive.

This clone occurred once. The genes are TRBV7-6 and TRBJ2-3; the match to TRBD2 covers 7 bases. V lost 5 bases to trimming and J lost 5 bases; unmatched junction nucleotides: 7. This CDR3 region has 14 residues. The germline V gene has CDR1 SGHVS and CDR2 FNYEAQ. The CDR3 loop reads CASSQSGGVDTQYF. The CDR3 DNA reads as TGTGCCAGCAGCCAGTCGGGGGGAGTAGATACGCAGTATTTT.

This sequence joins TRBV14 and TRBJ2-5; 7 bases agree with TRBD2. J lost 3 bases, V lost 3 bases, and 10 bases had no gene match. Germline CDR1 is SGHDN and CDR2 is FVKESK. The CDR3 consists of 16 residues. The CDR3 is CASSHRPGLWEETQYF. In DNA form, the CDR3 reads TGTGCCAGCAGCCACCGACCGGGACTATGGGAAGAGACCCAGTACTTC.

The V call is TRBV2, the J call TRBJ2-3; 7 nucleotides match TRBD1. CDR1 is SNHLY, CDR2 FYNNEI, per germline. The CDR3 totals 13 residues. With V trimmed by 6 bases and J by 1 base, 1 base remained unmatched. The CDR3 protein is CASRTGGTDTQYF. As DNA, the CDR3 is TGTGCCAGCAGAACAGGGGGCACAGATACGCAGTATTTT.

This clone turned up a few times. J is TRBJ2-1 and V is TRBV6-4; D possibly corresponds to TRBD1 (5 bases). V was trimmed by 2 bases and J by 7 bases, leaving 6 bases between them. This CDR3 has 12 amino acids. The germline CDR1 and CDR2 sequences are MRHNA and SNTAGT. In DNA form, the CDR3 reads TGTGCCAGCAGTGACCAGGGTAATGAGCAGTTCTTC. This codes for CASSDQGNEQFF.

This clone was seen a single time. This chain links TRBV4-1 with TRBJ2-1, with a possible D match to TRBD2 (5 bases). CDR1 is MGHRA and CDR2 is YSYEKL in the germline V gene. The V gene lost 5 bases and the J gene lost 0 bases, with 11 bases spanning the gap. The CDR3 has 15 residues. In nucleotides, the CDR3 is TGCGCCAGCAGCTTAGCGCCGAGCTCCTACAATGAGCAGTTCTTC. This sequence encodes CASSLAPSSYNEQFF.

CDR3: CASSLEDGDTGELFF. The CDR3 DNA reads as TGTGCCAGCAGCTTGGAAGACGGAGACACCGGGGAGCTGTTTTTT. V is TRBV5-5 and J is TRBJ2-2; D remains unclear. This CDR3 contains 15 residues. Germline V lookup: CDR1 SGHKS, CDR2 YYEKEE (reference sequence). V lost 0 bases and J 3 bases, leaving 9 bases between the germline ends.

V and J are TRBV11-3 and TRBJ2-3; D is perhaps TRBD2 (6 bases). V lost 2 bases and J 3 bases, leaving 21 bases between the germline ends. Germline CDR1 and CDR2: SGHNT and YENEEA. This CDR3 comprises 18 residues. The CDR3 reads CASSLPSLAWEETDTQYF. The CDR3 DNA sequence: TGTGCCAGCAGCTTACCCTCCTTGGCGTGGGAGGAAACAGATACGCAGTATTTT.

The chain joins TRBV5-6 to TRBJ1-2; TRBD1 matches 8 bases. The CDR3 is 15 residues long. V lost 4 bases, J lost 4 bases, and 9 bases stayed unmatched. Germline CDR1 is SGHDT and CDR2 is YYEEEE. DNA for the CDR3: TGTGCCAGCAGCCCAAGGGACAGGATCCTCTATGGCTACACCTTC. This sequence encodes CASSPRDRILYGYTF.

The rearrangement uses TRBV13 and TRBJ2-2; 8 bases match TRBD1. The CDR3 spans 16 residues. Looked up from germline, CDR1 is PRHDT and CDR2 is FYEKMQ (reference sequence). V shed 6 bases and J 3 bases; nucleotides not matched to a gene: 9. This CDR3 is CASRRATGVYTGELFF. DNA of the CDR3: TGTGCCAGCAGACGAGCGACAGGGGTGTACACCGGGGAGCTGTTTTTT.

In this sample, this clone turned up once. As DNA, the CDR3 is TGTGCCAGCAGCTTAGATCGAGGGAAGACTGGGAACTACGAGCAGTACTTC. It encodes CASSLDRGKTGNYEQYF. V gene TRBV11-2 combines with J gene TRBJ2-7, with D tentatively TRBD2 (5 bases). Germline-derived CDR1 and CDR2 are SGHAT and FQNNGV. V was shortened by 0 bases and J by 3 bases, with 18 bases between the two germline ends. The CDR3 totals 17 residues.

The chain uses TRBV5-8 and TRBJ2-1, with 9 bases fitting TRBD2. Germline V CDR1 and CDR2: SGHTS, YDEGEE. The CDR3 consists of 13 residues. Losses at the gene ends were 2 bases for V and 9 bases for J; bases not matched to a gene: 3. The CDR3 here is CASSFLAGPEQFF. The CDR3 nucleotides read TGTGCCAGCAGCTTCCTAGCGGGACCTGAGCAGTTCTTC.

This chain uses TRBV11-3 with TRBJ1-1; 9 bases match TRBD1. Trimming at V came to 5 bases and at J to 4 bases, leaving 5 bases not matched to a gene. The CDR3 covers 14 residues. CDR1 is SGHNT, CDR2 YENEEA, per germline. The CDR3 loop reads CASSQGQGITEAFF. In DNA form, the CDR3 reads TGTGCCAGCAGCCAGGGACAGGGCATCACTGAAGCTTTCTTT.

V and J are TRBV18 and TRBJ2-3, with 9 bases identical to TRBD1. With V trimmed by 5 bases and J by 3 bases, 6 bases remained unmatched. CDR1 and CDR2 (germline): KGHSH, LQKENI. The CDR3 extends over 15 amino acids. CDR3 sequence (DNA): TGTGCCAGCTCATCCGGGACAGGGTTTACAGATACGCAGTATTTT. Translated, it gives CASSSGTGFTDTQYF.

This chain uses TRBV18 with TRBJ2-1; 8 positions match TRBD2. Germline loops: CDR1 KGHSH, CDR2 LQKENI. V was clipped by 4 bases and J by 3 bases; unmatched bases: 2. The CDR3 sequence is 14 residues long. The CDR3 region has the DNA TGTGCCAGCTCACAAAGCGGGAGCTACAATGAGCAGTTCTTC. Translation gives CASSQSGSYNEQFF.

The J gene is TRBJ1-4, the V gene TRBV19; 7 nucleotides line up with TRBD1. The CDR3 sequence is 14 residues long. Germline V gene sequence: CDR1 LNHDA, CDR2 SQIVND (reference sequence). V lost 6 bases to trimming and J lost 7 bases; unmatched junction nucleotides: 8. The CDR3 nucleotides are TGTGCCAGTAGAGGGGGGACAGTCACTGAAAAACTGTTTTTT. Protein: CASRGGTVTEKLFF.